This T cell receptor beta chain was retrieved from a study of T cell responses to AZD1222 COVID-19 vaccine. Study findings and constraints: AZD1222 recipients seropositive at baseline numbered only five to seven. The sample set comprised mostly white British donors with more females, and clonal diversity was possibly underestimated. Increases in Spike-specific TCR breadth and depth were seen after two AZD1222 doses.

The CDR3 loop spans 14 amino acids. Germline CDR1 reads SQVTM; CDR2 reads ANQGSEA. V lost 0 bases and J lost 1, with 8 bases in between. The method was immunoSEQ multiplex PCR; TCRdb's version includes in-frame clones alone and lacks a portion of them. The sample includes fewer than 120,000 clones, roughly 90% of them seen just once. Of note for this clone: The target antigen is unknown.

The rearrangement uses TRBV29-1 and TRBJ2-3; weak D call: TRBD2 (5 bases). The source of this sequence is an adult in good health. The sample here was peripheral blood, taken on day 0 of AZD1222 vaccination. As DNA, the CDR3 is TGCAGCGTTGAAGATTGGCGGGGCACAGATACGCAGTATTTT. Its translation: CSVEDWRGTDTQYF.